This T cell receptor (beta chain) emerged from a study of blood T cell repertoires in COVID-19. Study-wide context: Researchers got acute and convalescent COVID-19 samples from the United States, Italy and Spain. PBMCs, B-cell-depleted T cells, or T cells provided the cDNA or gDNA that made up the material.

As processed by the authors: Reference gene primer amplification gave nucleated cell count estimates. Only in-frame clones appear in the TCRdb table, and some are missing; sequencing was by immunoSEQ multiplex PCR. That table gives V, J and clone size, and the DNA gave D and trimming. The sample lists more than 400,000 clones, around 87% seen once, with 0.7% in the top ten. Symptom resolution, clearance, or two negative PCRs marked the recovered donors of Cohort 3. The sequenced material came from PBMCs or T cells enriched from blood (not recorded which). The sequence came from a young woman who had recovered from COVID-19.

CDR3 coding DNA: TGCGCCAGCAGTGAGTCCGGGACAGGGGTCACCGGGGAGCTGTTTTTT. Its translation: CASSESGTGVTGELFF. This chain uses TRBV10-1 with TRBJ2-2; 10 nucleotides align to TRBD1. Germline lookup yields CDR1 WNHNN and CDR2 SYGVQD (reference sequence). The V segment lost 0 bases and the J segment 4 bases; nucleotides outside the gene matches: 2. The CDR3 is 16 residues long.